These 22 T cell receptor beta chains originate from one sample sequenced in a study of blood T cell repertoires in COVID-19. Using immunoSEQ multiplex PCR, the repertoire was profiled, and TCRdb retains in-frame clones only, with some absent. Of roughly 120,000 clones listed, approximately 86% are singletons. The specimen was peripheral blood. Receptors originate from a man aged 35 to 55 with acute or convalescent COVID-19.

CDR3 sequence reads: CASSLRQGTTHQPQHF. The CDR3 nucleotides are TGTGCCAGCAGCTTAAGACAGGGGACTACGCATCAGCCCCAGCATTTT. The rearrangement joins TRBV5-4 to TRBJ1-5, with 8 bases lining up with TRBD1. After removal of 2 bases from V and 5 bases from J, the junction contained 9 bases not matched to a gene. CDR1 and CDR2 from the germline V gene are SGHNT and YYREEE (reference sequence). CDR3 length: 16 residues.

This rearrangement joins TRBV18 to TRBJ2-5, with 9 nucleotides matching TRBD1. This CDR3 region has 17 residues. The V and J ends lost 4 bases and 2 bases, in that order; junction bases with no gene match: 11. In germline, CDR1 is KGHSH, CDR2 LQKENI. CDR3: CASSQLTGTGLQETQYF. In nucleotides, the CDR3 is TGTGCCAGCTCACAACTAACCGGGACAGGGCTACAAGAGACCCAGTACTTC.

The chain combines TRBV18 with TRBJ1-2; 7 bases fit TRBD1. V trimming: 1 base; J trimming: 4 bases; junction bases outside the gene matches: 3. The CDR3 extends over 14 amino acids. CDR1 and CDR2 from the germline V gene are KGHSH and LQKENI. Written as DNA, the CDR3 is TGTGCCAGCTCACCACGCGAGGGGGCCTATGGCTACACCTTC. Protein sequence: CASSPREGAYGYTF.

This clone was seen only once. The V and J genes are TRBV12-3 or TRBV12-4 and TRBJ1-6; 7 bases align to TRBD1. CDR3 length equals 13 residues. With V trimmed by 4 bases and J by 10 bases, 4 bases remained unmatched. The CDR3 spells CASSSTGESPLHF. CDR3 nucleotides: TGTGCCAGCAGTTCCACAGGGGAGTCACCCCTCCACTTT.

In this sample, this clone turned up once. V gene TRBV7-8 combines with J gene TRBJ2-5; D perhaps matches TRBD1 (5 bases). The CDR3 contains 15 residues. Germline V gives CDR1 SGHVS, CDR2 FQNEAQ. V lost 7 bases to trimming and J lost 3 bases, with 18 bases between them. CDR3 nucleotides: TGTGCCAGCACCCTAAGGGTAGGGGCAGAAGAGACCCAGTACTTC. Translated: CASTLRVGAEETQYF.

The chain has TRBV5-4 and TRBJ2-5; TRBD1 matches at 7 bases. Trimming cost V 4 bases and J 3 bases; bases outside gene matches: 3. This CDR3 has 13 residues. The germline gives CDR1 SGHNT, CDR2 YYREEE (reference sequence). CDR3 sequence reads: CASSGDREETQYF. In DNA, the CDR3 is TGTGCCAGCAGCGGCGACAGGGAAGAGACCCAGTACTTC.

The chain recombines TRBV6-5 with TRBJ1-5; weak D call: TRBD1 (5 bases). This CDR3 has 15 amino acids. V shed 0 bases and J shed 7 bases, with 13 bases lying between them. The germline V gene encodes CDR1 MNHEY and CDR2 SVGAGI. CDR3 sequence reads: CASSYSMGLGQPQHF. In nucleotides, the CDR3 is TGTGCCAGCAGTTACTCGATGGGACTGGGACAGCCCCAGCATTTT.

This clone has just one count. The chain couples TRBV12-3 or TRBV12-4 to TRBJ1-2; TRBD1 might be the D (6 bases). The V end lost 3 bases, the J end lost 7 bases, and 12 bases lay between the germline ends. The CDR3 is 13 residues long. The CDR3 coding sequence is TGTGCCAGCAGTTTCCCAGGGGTCCCTGGCTACACCTTC. Translation: CASSFPGVPGYTF.

The chain combines TRBV7-3 with TRBJ1-2; D is ambiguous. From germline, CDR1 is SGHTA and CDR2 FQGTGA. Trimming took off 0 bases at V and 8 bases at J, with 10 bases between the two ends. The CDR3 runs 13 residues. The CDR3 region has the DNA TGTGCCAGCAGCTTAACGAGGAGTGAAGGCTACACCTTC. Its protein product is CASSLTRSEGYTF.

The chain has TRBV5-6 and TRBJ1-2; 7 bases map to TRBD1. There are 15 residues in the CDR3. The J segment lost 0 bases and the V segment lost 2 bases, leaving 4 bases of the junction unmatched. Germline V gives CDR1 SGHDT, CDR2 YYEEEE. The CDR3 protein is CASSFATGPNYGYTF. CDR3 nucleotides: TGTGCCAGCAGCTTCGCGACAGGGCCTAACTATGGCTACACCTTC.

This chain uses TRBV9 with TRBJ2-1, with 7 positions matching TRBD1. The CDR3 has 14 residues. The germline CDR1 and CDR2 sequences are SGDLS and YYNGEE. The trim removed 4 bases at V and 12 bases at J, leaving 13 bases unmatched. CDR3 sequence: CASSPSGTGDRQFF. The CDR3 nucleotides read TGTGCCAGCAGCCCTTCGGGCACAGGGGACAGGCAGTTCTTC.

The rearrangement joins TRBV9 to TRBJ1-3; TRBD1 matches 7 bases. The CDR3 has 13 residues. The germline V gene encodes CDR1 SGDLS and CDR2 YYNGEE. The ends lost 3 bases at V and 6 bases at J; junction bases unmatched: 3. The CDR3 region is CASSEQGENTIYF. DNA for the CDR3: TGTGCCAGCAGCGAGCAGGGGGAAAACACCATATATTTT.

This chain uses TRBV5-1 with TRBJ1-5; tentative D call: TRBD1 (5 bases). V shed 4 bases and J shed 3 bases, with 11 bases lying between them. The CDR3 sequence is 14 residues long. Germline-derived CDR1 and CDR2 are SGHRS and YFSETQ. The CDR3 DNA is TGCGCCAGCAGCCGACGACAGAACAATCAGCCCCAGCATTTT. Translating gives CASSRRQNNQPQHF.

The chain is built from TRBV18 and TRBJ1-6, with D hard to call. The CDR3 has 14 residues. Trimming removed 4 bases at V and 7 bases at J, with 11 bases between. Germline loops: CDR1 KGHSH, CDR2 LQKENI. CDR3 sequence: CASSLKRTNSPLHF. For the CDR3, the DNA is TGTGCCAGCTCACTAAAGCGAACAAATTCACCCCTCCACTTT.

The genes are TRBV19 and TRBJ1-1; possibly TRBD1 for D (5 bases). This CDR3 has 13 amino acids. The ends were cut back, 4 bases at V and 1 base at J, with 7 bases in the middle. Looked up from germline, CDR1 is LNHDA and CDR2 is SQIVND (reference sequence). The CDR3 nucleotides read TGTGCCAGTAGTACCAGGGAGAACACTGAAGCTTTCTTT. Encoded protein: CASSTRENTEAFF. The full variable domain, with the rest looked up from reference TRBV19 and TRBJ1-1, is DGGITQSPKYLFRKEGQNVTLSCEQNLNHDAMYWYRQDPGQGLRLIYYSQIVNDFQKGDIAEGYSVSREKKESFPLTVTSAQKNPTAFYLCASSTRENTEAFFGQGTRLTVV.

DNA of the CDR3: TGTGCCAGCAGCGTAGTTTACCCGGGGGGGAACACTGAAGCTTTCTTT. Its protein is CASSVVYPGGNTEAFF. This chain connects TRBV9 to TRBJ1-1; the D gene is possibly TRBD1 (5 bases). This CDR3 spans 16 amino acids. Germline lookup yields CDR1 SGDLS and CDR2 YYNGEE. Trimming cost V 0 bases and J 1 base, with 13 bases left between them.

This chain uses TRBV21-1 with TRBJ2-1; TRBD2, the table's D call, was not compared with the DNA. TRBV21-1 is shown as a pseudogene. The CDR3 totals 19 residues. The CDR3 protein is CASSKNGREVPSSGNEQFF. The CDR3 coding sequence is TGTGCCAGCAGCAAAAATGGGCGGGAGGTCCCCTCTTCTGGCAATGAGCAGTTCTTC.

The chain employs TRBV6-5 and TRBJ1-5, with D perhaps TRBD1 (6 bases). The CDR3 extends over 14 amino acids. Per the germline V gene, CDR1 is MNHEY and CDR2 is SVGAGI. The V and J ends lost 5 bases and 6 bases respectively, with 14 bases between them. The DNA of the CDR3 is TGTGCCAGCAGTCCCAGGGGCCGGGGTCAGCCCCAGCATTTT. The encoded protein is CASSPRGRGQPQHF.

Only one count was recorded for this clone. The V and J genes are TRBV19 and TRBJ2-7, with a tentative D call TRBD1 (6 bases). CDR1 is LNHDA, CDR2 SQIVND, per germline (reference sequence). With 4 bases removed from V and 3 bases from J, the gap between germline ends came to 13 bases. The CDR3 is 14 residues long. The CDR3 spells CASSTGQLNYEQYF. The CDR3 DNA reads as TGTGCCAGTAGTACAGGACAGTTAAACTACGAGCAGTACTTC. The full variable domain, with the rest looked up from reference TRBV19 and TRBJ2-7, is DGGITQSPKYLFRKEGQNVTLSCEQNLNHDAMYWYRQDPGQGLRLIYYSQIVNDFQKGDIAEGYSVSREKKESFPLTVTSAQKNPTAFYLCASSTGQLNYEQYFGPGTRLTVT.

This clone was counted once. This chain uses TRBV5-1 with TRBJ2-1, with D perhaps TRBD2 (6 bases). The CDR3 is 14 amino acids. Germline V lookup: CDR1 SGHRS, CDR2 YFSETQ. Trimming removed 0 bases from V and 8 bases from J, with 12 bases in between. CDR3 residues: CASSLEGGWDEQFF. In DNA form, the CDR3 reads TGCGCCAGCAGCTTGGAGGGAGGATGGGATGAGCAGTTCTTC.

The chain joins TRBV5-1 to TRBJ2-5; tentative D call: TRBD1 (7 bases). V was pared by 4 bases and J by 4 bases, with 17 bases between. Germline-derived CDR1 and CDR2 are SGHRS and YFSETQ. The CDR3 contains 15 residues. The chain's CDR3 is CASSAGQAGGETQYF. In DNA form, the CDR3 reads TGCGCCAGCAGCGCAGGACAGGCCGGGGGAGAGACCCAGTACTTC.

A few counts support this clone. V and J are TRBV5-1 and TRBJ1-3; TRBD1 is a possible D gene (5 bases). The CDR3 contains 13 residues. Trimming removed 3 bases from V and 4 bases from J, with 8 bases in between. The germline gives CDR1 SGHRS, CDR2 YFSETQ. CDR3 region: CASSSNRGNTIYF. Here the CDR3 DNA reads TGCGCCAGCAGCTCAAACAGGGGAAACACCATATATTTT.